This entry lists 8 T cell receptor beta chains sequenced from one sample in a study of blood T cells in healthy people across ages. Primers used in a second PCR of about 6 to 11 cycles were a sample-barcoded 5' primer and a J-beta primer mix. TCRdb fed the 5' RACE reads into MiXCR, producing one record per CDR3 protein. The repertoire holds approximately 600,000 distinct CDR3 sequences, roughly 53% seen once, with over 30% in the top ten. Sequencing input: blood. All receptors derive from a man in his 60s in good health.

The chain combines TRBV12-3 or TRBV12-4 with TRBJ2-4; D possibly corresponds to TRBD1 (6 bases). Matching the DNA end better, TRBJ2-5 makes the J call doubtful. The CDR3 sequence is 13 residues long. The CDR3 sequence: CASSRDTKETQYF. The CDR3 bases are TGTGCCAGCAGCCGGGACACGAAAGAGACCCAGTACTTC.

J is TRBJ2-5 and V is TRBV27, with D tentatively TRBD2 (5 bases). The germline V gene encodes CDR1 MNHEY and CDR2 SMNVEV (reference sequence). CDR3 length: 16 amino acids. V was clipped by 2 bases and J by 2 bases, with 15 bases between them. CDR3 nucleotide sequence: TGTGCCAGCAGTTTAGGCGTAGGCAGGACTCAAGAGACCCAGTACTTC. Its translation is CASSLGVGRTQETQYF.

This clonotype was detected only a few times. A much larger clone lies a single base off, so this may be a read error. CDR3 in DNA: TGTGCCAGCAGCGTCAGGGCTTATGGAGATACGCAGTATTTT. It translates to CASSVRAYGDTQYF. The chain couples TRBV7-2 to TRBJ2-3, with D possibly TRBD1 on 5 matching bases. CDR3 length: 14 residues. Germline V CDR1 and CDR2: SGHTA, FQGNSA. With 5 bases removed from V and 5 bases from J, the gap between germline ends came to 14 bases.

The chain uses TRBV27 and TRBJ2-7; D call uncertain. The V gene's germline CDR1 is MNHEY and CDR2 SMNVEV (reference sequence). This CDR3 contains 14 residues. Trimming left V 8 bases short and J 10 bases short, with 24 bases between. CDR3 nucleotide sequence: TGTGCCAGCTCCCCCGGCCGAGGATGGCCCCCACAGTACTTC. Its translation: CASSPGRGWPPQYF.

The gene calls are TRBV6-5 and TRBJ2-6, with D perhaps matching TRBD2 (5 bases). V lost 2 bases and J 0 bases, leaving 8 bases between the germline ends. Germline loops: CDR1 MNHEY, CDR2 SVGAGI. CDR3 length: 16 residues. The CDR3 nucleotides read TGTGCCAGCAGTTACGGAGGAAACTCTGGGGCCAACGTCCTGACTTTC. Protein: CASSYGGNSGANVLTF.

This clonotype has more than one count but fewer than ten. This chain uses TRBV20-1 with TRBJ1-2, with D unresolved. CDR1 is DFQATT, CDR2 SNEGSKA, per germline (reference sequence). The CDR3 totals 9 residues. For the CDR3, the DNA is TGCACGCTAGCGGAAGGCTACACCTTC. Amino acids: CTLAEGYTF.

V usage is TRBV20-1 and J usage is TRBJ1-6, with D possibly TRBD1 on 6 matching bases. V was cut by 0 bases and J by 5 bases, with 8 bases left in between. The CDR3 has 14 amino acids. Germline values: CDR1 DFQATT, CDR2 SNEGSKA (reference sequence). The CDR3 is CSAREQGNNSPLHF. For the CDR3, the DNA is TGCAGTGCTAGAGAACAGGGTAATAATTCACCCCTCCACTTT.

This rearrangement joins TRBV5-1 to TRBJ2-7; 11 nucleotides align to TRBD1. CDR1 and CDR2 (germline): SGHRS, YFSETQ. The CDR3 totals 15 residues. The trim removed 6 bases at V and 3 bases at J, leaving 8 bases unmatched. The CDR3 reads CASKTGGTGGYEQYF. The CDR3 region has the DNA TGCGCCAGCAAGACCGGAGGGACAGGGGGCTACGAGCAGTACTTC.